This TCR beta chain was sequenced in a study of blood T cell repertoires in COVID-19 (dated by TCRdb to 2020 to 2022). About the full investigation: Samples covering the acute and convalescent phases of COVID-19 were provided by collaborators in the United States, Italy and Spain. The material from the prospective study consisted of cDNA or gDNA derived from T cells, B-cell-depleted T cells, or PBMCs. A de-identified subject ID, COVID-19 status, age in years and sex were almost always included in the sample metadata. The samples were drawn from the first 160 participants of the ongoing ImmuneRACE study and from 1,254 subjects provided by 6 global collaborators. Deeply sampled blood TCRbeta repertoires from subjects exposed to, actively infected with, or recovered from COVID-19 were included in the dataset. Where available, HLA class I and class II types were obtained from metadata supplied by the sample provider rather than from assay-based typing. The repertoires were made available in a free public database intended to serve as a resource for research on the immune response to SARS-CoV-2. Broader findings and caveats from the paper: The quantity of clinical and demographic metadata differed by source and by participant and was supplied without curation.

CDR1 and CDR2 are read off the germline V gene (reference sequence) as MNHEY and SMNVEV. Taken from cysteine to phenylalanine, the CDR3 has 16 residues. This entry keeps only the CDR3 DNA: 48 bases, framed from base 1. The germline ends are 19 bases apart after V is trimmed by 5 bases and J by 4 bases. In the prospective study, participants were roughly 18 to 95 years old, resided in about two dozen geographic areas of the United States, and were enrolled through a virtual design. In the prospective study, participants were assigned to cohorts based on the clinical history participants reported in a screening survey and a study questionnaire. For ImmuneRACE Cohort 3, a participant was defined as recovered based on two consecutive negative NP/OP PCR tests, clearance by a healthcare professional, or resolution of symptoms. Each participant in the prospective study had whole blood, serum and a nasopharyngeal or oropharyngeal swab collected by mobile phlebotomists. Over a roughly 2-month period, participants in the prospective study had the option of providing additional blood draws and questionnaires. Blood samples from the prospective study were shipped frozen or at room temperature prior to DNA extraction.

The immunoSEQ Assay, a bias-controlled multiplex PCR, was used to amplify TCRbeta CDR3 regions from genomic DNA. Regarding the original processing steps: The number of nucleated cells in each sample was estimated from the amplification of reference gene primers within the assay. Sequence reads were collapsed and filtered to measure the absolute abundance of every unique TCRbeta CDR3 rearrangement. For each sample, productive Simpson clonality was calculated as the square root of Simpson's diversity index across productive rearrangements. TCRdb's version of the immuneACCESS table is confined to in-frame rearrangements and falls short of the full clone set. An unresolved V gene accounts for under half of the shortfall where checked; the remainder is of unknown origin. The V and J calls and the clone size are those of that table, but D and trimming were determined from the DNA. The sample table shows about 240,000 clones, and roughly 89% are seen once. The leading ten clones occupy over 4% of the sample.

This clone was counted a few times. Its antigen target is currently unknown. Base-call qualities are not available, and no considerably larger clone is one nucleotide away. The TCR sequence derives from a woman aged 25 to 39 who had recovered from COVID-19. This receptor chain uses TRBV27 and TRBJ2-3; TRBD2 is a possible D gene, resting on 6 matching bases. Source material: PBMCs or T cells enriched from blood (not recorded which). The CDR3 loop reads CASSQRRGRAPDTQYF. At the DNA level, the sequence is TGTGCCAGCAGTCAGAGGAGGGGCAGGGCCCCAGATACGCAGTATTTT.